This T cell receptor beta chain was retrieved from a study of response to subunit inactivated influenza vaccine. This clonotype was observed a few times. Antigen: not known. Mismatch with germline at one junction end may stem from a read error. CDR1 is SSHAT and CDR2 is FNYEAQ in the germline V gene (reference sequence). The CDR3 spans 15 residues. TCRdb re-called the RT-PCR reads with MiXCR, one entry per CDR3 protein. The data contain around 200,000 distinct CDR3 sequences, 9.2% of them singletons. Study-wide results and caveats: The authors suggested that few new T cells are recruited per seasonal influenza vaccination.

This sequence originates from a man in his fifties or sixties who received an inactivated influenza vaccine. The specimen comprised non-naive T cells sorted from PBMCs, sampled on the day of vaccination. The chain couples TRBV7-7 to TRBJ1-3; D not resolved. The CDR3 sequence is CASSKTVAAGNTIYF. The CDR3 nucleotides read TGTGCTAGCAGCAAAACAGTGGCGGCTGGAAACACCATATATTTT.